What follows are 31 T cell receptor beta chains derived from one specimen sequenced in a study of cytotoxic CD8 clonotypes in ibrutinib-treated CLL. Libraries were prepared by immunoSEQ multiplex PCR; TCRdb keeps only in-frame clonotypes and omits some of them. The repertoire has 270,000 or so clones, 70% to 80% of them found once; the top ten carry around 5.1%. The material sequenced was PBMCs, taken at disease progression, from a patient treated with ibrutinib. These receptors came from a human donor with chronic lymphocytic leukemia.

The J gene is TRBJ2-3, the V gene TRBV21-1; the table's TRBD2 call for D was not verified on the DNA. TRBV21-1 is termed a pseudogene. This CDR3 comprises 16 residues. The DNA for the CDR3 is TGTGCCAGCAGCATGACTAGGGGCCCCCCCCCAGATACGCAGTATTTT. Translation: CASSMTRGPPPDTQYF.

CDR3 amino acids: CASSLAGGGATGQYF. CDR3 coding DNA: TGTGCCAGCAGCTTGGCCGGGGGAGGGGCCACGGGGCAGTACTTC. The chain is built from TRBV5-4 and TRBJ2-7; TRBD2 matches 7 bases. V lost 0 bases, J lost 9 bases, and 12 bases stayed unmatched. Germline-derived CDR1 and CDR2 are SGHNT and YYREEE (reference sequence). The CDR3 consists of 15 residues. Supplemented by reference TRBV5-4 and TRBJ2-7, the full variable domain reads ETGVTQSPTHLIKTRGQQVTLRCSSQSGHNTVSWYQQALGQGPQFIFQYYREEENGRGNFPPRFSGLQFPNYSSELNVNALELDDSALYLCASSLAGGGATGQYFGPGTRLTVT.

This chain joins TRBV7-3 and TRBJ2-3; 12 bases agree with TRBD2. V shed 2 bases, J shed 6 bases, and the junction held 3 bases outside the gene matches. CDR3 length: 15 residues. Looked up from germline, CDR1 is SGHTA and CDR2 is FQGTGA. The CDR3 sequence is CASSLGLAGSDTQYF. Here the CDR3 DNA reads TGTGCCAGCAGCTTAGGACTAGCGGGGTCGGATACGCAGTATTTT.

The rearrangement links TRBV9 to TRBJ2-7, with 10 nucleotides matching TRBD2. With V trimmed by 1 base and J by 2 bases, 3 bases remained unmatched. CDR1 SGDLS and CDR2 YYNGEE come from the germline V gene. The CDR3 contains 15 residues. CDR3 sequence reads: CASSVLSGGAYEQYF. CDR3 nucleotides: TGTGCCAGCAGCGTATTAAGCGGGGGGGCCTACGAGCAGTACTTC.

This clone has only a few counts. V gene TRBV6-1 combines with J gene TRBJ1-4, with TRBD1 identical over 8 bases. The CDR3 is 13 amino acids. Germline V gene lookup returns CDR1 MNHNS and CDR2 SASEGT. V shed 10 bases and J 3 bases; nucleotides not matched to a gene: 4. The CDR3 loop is CATRDRSNEKLFF. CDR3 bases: TGTGCCACCAGGGACAGGTCTAATGAAAAACTGTTTTTT.

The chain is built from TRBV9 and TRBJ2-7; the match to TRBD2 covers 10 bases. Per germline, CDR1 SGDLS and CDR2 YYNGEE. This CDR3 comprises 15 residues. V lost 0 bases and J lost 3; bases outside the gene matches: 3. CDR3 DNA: TGTGCCAGCAGCGTAGGAGCGGGGGGGTTCTACGAGCAGTACTTC. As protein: CASSVGAGGFYEQYF.

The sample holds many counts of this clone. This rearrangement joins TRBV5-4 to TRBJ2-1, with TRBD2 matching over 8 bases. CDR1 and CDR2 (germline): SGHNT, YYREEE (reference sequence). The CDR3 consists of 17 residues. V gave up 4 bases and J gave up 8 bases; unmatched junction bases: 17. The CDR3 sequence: CASSGGIFSGGLDEQFF. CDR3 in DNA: TGTGCCAGCAGCGGAGGTATATTCAGCGGGGGTTTGGATGAGCAGTTCTTC.

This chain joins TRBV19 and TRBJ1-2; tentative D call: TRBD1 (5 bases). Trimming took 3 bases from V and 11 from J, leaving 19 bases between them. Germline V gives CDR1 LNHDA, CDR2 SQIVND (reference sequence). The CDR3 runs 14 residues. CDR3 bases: TGTGCCAGTAGTATGAAGACAGCCCTCTTACAGTACACCTTC. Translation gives CASSMKTALLQYTF.

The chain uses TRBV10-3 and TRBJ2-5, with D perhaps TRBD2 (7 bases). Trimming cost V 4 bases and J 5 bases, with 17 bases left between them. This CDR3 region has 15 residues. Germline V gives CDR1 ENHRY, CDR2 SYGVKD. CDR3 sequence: CAISGSAGALETQYF. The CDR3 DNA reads TGTGCCATCAGTGGATCTGCGGGGGCGCTCGAGACCCAGTACTTC.

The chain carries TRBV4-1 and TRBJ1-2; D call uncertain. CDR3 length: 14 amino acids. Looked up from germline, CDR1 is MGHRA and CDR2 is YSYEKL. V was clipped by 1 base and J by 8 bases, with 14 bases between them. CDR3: CASSQVRLSDGYTF. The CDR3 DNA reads TGCGCCAGCAGCCAAGTGAGGTTATCAGACGGCTACACCTTC.

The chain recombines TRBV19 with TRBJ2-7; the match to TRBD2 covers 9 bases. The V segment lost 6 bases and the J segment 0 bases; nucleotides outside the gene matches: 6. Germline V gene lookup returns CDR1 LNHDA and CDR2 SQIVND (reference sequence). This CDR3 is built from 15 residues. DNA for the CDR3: TGTGCCAGTAGCGAAGCGGGAGGTGTCTCCTACGAGCAGTACTTC. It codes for CASSEAGGVSYEQYF. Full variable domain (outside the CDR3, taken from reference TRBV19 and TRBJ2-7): DGGITQSPKYLFRKEGQNVTLSCEQNLNHDAMYWYRQDPGQGLRLIYYSQIVNDFQKGDIAEGYSVSREKKESFPLTVTSAQKNPTAFYLCASSEAGGVSYEQYFGPGTRLTVT.

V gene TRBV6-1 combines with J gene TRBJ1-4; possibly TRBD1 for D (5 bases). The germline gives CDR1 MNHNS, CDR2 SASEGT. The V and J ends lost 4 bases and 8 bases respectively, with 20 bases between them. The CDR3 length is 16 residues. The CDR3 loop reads CASSAYQGSTGEKLFF. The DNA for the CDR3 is TGTGCCAGCAGTGCGTATCAGGGCTCAACGGGGGAAAAACTGTTTTTT.

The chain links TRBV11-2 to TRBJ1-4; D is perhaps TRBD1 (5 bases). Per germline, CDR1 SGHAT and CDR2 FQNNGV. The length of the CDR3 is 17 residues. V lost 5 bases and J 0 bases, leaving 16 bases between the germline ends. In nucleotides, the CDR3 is TGTGCCAGCAGCGTAGCCTCGGGACGGGCAACTAATGAAAAACTGTTTTTT. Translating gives CASSVASGRATNEKLFF.

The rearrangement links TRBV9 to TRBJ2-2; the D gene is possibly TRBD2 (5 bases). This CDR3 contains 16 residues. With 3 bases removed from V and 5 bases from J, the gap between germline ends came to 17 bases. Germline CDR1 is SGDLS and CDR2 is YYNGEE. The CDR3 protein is CASSAGGSLVTGELFF. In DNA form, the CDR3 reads TGTGCCAGCAGCGCAGGCGGGTCCTTGGTAACCGGGGAGCTGTTTTTT.

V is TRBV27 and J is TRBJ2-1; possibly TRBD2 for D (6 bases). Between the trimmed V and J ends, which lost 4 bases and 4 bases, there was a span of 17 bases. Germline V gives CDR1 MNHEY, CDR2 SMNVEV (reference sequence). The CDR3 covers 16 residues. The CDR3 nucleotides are TGTGCCAGCAGTTCGTTCACGGGACTGGAGTACAATGAGCAGTTCTTC. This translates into CASSSFTGLEYNEQFF.

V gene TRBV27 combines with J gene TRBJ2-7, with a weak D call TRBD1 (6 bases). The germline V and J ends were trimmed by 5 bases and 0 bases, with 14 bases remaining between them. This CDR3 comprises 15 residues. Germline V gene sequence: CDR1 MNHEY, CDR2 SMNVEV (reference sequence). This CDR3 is CASSPSYRDSYEQYF. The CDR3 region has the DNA TGTGCCAGCAGTCCGTCGTACAGGGACTCCTACGAGCAGTACTTC.

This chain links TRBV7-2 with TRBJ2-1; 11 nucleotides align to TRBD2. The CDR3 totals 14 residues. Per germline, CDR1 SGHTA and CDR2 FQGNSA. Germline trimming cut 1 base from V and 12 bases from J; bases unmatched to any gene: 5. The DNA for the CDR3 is TGTGCCAGCAGCTTAGGAGTAGCGGGGGGGCTGCAGTTCTTC. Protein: CASSLGVAGGLQFF.

The CDR3 bases are TGTGCCAGTAGTACACTAGCGGGAGTGGGTGAGCAGTTCTTC. As protein: CASSTLAGVGEQFF. V is TRBV19 and J is TRBJ2-1; 11 positions match TRBD2. Germline-derived CDR1 and CDR2 are LNHDA and SQIVND (reference sequence). The CDR3 contains 14 residues. J was trimmed by 9 bases and V by 4 bases; bases with no gene match: 5.

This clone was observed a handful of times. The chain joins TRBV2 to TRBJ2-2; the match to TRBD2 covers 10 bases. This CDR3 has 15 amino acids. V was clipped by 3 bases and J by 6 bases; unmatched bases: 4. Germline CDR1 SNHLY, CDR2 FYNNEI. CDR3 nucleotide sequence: TGTGCCAGCAGTGACCTAGCGGGAGTGCCCGGGGAGCTGTTTTTT. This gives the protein CASSDLAGVPGELFF.

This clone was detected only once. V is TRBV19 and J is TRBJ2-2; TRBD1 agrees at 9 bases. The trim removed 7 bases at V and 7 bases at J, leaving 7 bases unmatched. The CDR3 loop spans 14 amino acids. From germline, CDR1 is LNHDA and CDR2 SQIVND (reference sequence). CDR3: CASTSTGGNGELFF. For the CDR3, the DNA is TGTGCCAGTACCTCCACAGGGGGCAACGGGGAGCTGTTTTTT.

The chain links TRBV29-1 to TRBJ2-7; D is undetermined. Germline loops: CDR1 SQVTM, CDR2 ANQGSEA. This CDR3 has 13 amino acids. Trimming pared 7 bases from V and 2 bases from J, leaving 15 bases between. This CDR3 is CSAGESGAYEQYF. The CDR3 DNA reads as TGCAGCGCTGGAGAATCAGGAGCCTACGAGCAGTACTTC.

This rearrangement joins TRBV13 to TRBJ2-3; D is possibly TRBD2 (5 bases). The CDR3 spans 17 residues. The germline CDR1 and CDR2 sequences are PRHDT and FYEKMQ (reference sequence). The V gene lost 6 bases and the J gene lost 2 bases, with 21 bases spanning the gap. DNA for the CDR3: TGTGCCAGCAGTCCGACGCACCGGACGGGAAACACAGATACGCAGTATTTT. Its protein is CASSPTHRTGNTDTQYF.

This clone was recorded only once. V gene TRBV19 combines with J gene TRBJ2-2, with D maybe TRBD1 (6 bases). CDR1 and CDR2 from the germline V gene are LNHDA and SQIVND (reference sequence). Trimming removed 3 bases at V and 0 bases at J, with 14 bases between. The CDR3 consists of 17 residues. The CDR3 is CASSILQGSANTGELFF. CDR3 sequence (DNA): TGTGCCAGTAGTATCCTACAGGGCTCCGCGAACACCGGGGAGCTGTTTTTT.

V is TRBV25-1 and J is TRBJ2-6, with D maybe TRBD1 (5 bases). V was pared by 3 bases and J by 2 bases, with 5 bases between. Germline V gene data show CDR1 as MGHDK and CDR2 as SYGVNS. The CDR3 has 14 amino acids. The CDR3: CASSDRAGANVLTF. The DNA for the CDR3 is TGTGCCAGCAGTGACAGGGCTGGGGCCAACGTCCTGACTTTC. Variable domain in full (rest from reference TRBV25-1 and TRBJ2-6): EADIYQTPRYLVIGTGKKITLECSQTMGHDKMYWYQQDPGMELHLIHYSYGVNSTEKGDLSSESTVSRIRTEHFPLTLESARPSHTSQYLCASSDRAGANVLTFGAGSRLTVL.

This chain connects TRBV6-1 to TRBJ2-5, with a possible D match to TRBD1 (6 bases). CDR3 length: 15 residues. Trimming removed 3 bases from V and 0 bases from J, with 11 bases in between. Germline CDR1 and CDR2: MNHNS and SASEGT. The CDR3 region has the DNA TGTGCCAGCAGTGATACAGGGTCGGACCAAGAGACCCAGTACTTC. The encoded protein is CASSDTGSDQETQYF.

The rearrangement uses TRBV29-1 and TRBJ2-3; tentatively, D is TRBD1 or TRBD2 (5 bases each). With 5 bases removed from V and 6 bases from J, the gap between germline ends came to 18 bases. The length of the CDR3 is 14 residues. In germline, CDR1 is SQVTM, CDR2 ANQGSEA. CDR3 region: CSVFLRGLMDTQYF. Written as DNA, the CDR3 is TGCAGCGTTTTTCTTCGGGGCCTTATGGATACGCAGTATTTT.

The DNA of the CDR3 is TGCAGTGCTAGAAGCAATGAGCAGTTCTTC. This sequence encodes CSARSNEQFF. The gene calls are TRBV20-1 and TRBJ2-1; D uncertain. Germline V gene data show CDR1 as DFQATT and CDR2 as SNEGSKA (reference sequence). The CDR3 contains 10 residues. V shed 2 bases and J shed 6 bases, with 2 bases lying between them.

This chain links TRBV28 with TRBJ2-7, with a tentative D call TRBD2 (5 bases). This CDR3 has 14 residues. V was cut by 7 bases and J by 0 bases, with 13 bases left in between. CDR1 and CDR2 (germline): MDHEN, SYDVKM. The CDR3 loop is CASTQRGGSYEQYF. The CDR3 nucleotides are TGTGCCAGCACCCAGAGAGGAGGCTCCTACGAGCAGTACTTC.

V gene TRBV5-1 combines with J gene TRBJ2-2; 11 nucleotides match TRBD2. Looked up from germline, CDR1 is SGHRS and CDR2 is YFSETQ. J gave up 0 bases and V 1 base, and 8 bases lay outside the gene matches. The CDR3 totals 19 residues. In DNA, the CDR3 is TGCGCCAGCAGCTTGAGGTTAGCGGGAGGGCCAGCGAACACCGGGGAGCTGTTTTTT. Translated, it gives CASSLRLAGGPANTGELFF.

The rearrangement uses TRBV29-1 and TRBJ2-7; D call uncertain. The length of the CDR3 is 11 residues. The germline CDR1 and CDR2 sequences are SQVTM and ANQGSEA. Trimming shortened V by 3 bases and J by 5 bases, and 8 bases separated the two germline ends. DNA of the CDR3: TGCAGCGTTGAGGGCCCGGACGAGCAGTACTTC. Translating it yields CSVEGPDEQYF.

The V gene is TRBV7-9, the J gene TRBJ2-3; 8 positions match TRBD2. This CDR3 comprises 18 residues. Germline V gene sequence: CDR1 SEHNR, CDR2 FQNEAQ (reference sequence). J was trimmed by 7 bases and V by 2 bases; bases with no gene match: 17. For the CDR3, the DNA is TGTGCCAGCAGCTTAAGGTCCCGCTCGGGGCGGGGGGATAATACGCAGTATTTT. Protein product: CASSLRSRSGRGDNTQYF.